This paragraph covers one TCR beta chain sequence. A single record per CDR3 protein comes from TCRdb applying MiXCR to the 5' RACE reads. The profile covers some 8,700 distinct CDR3 sequences, with 25% to 30% appearing a single time and about 4.6% taken by the ten largest. Naive CD4+ T cells were purified with Tregs depleted by CD25. V lost 5 bases, J lost 3 bases, and 8 bases stayed unmatched. CDR1 and CDR2 from the germline V gene are MNHEY and SVGAGI. This CDR3 comprises 16 residues. Sequencing was performed on naive CD4+ T cells sorted from a lymph node. This sample's subset: naive CD4+ T cells, CD4+CD45RA+CD25-. The TCR sequence derives from a female donor with breast cancer. The chain links TRBV6-5 to TRBJ2-1; 9 nucleotides align to TRBD2. CDR3 amino acids: CASSMAGGRDYNEQFF. In nucleotides, the CDR3 is TGTGCCAGCAGTATGGCTGGCGGGAGGGACTACAATGAGCAGTTCTTC.